This T cell receptor beta chain was identified during a study of identical twins. Study-wide points: Weaker excess sharing between twins was seen in beta out-of-frame sequences. Memory repertoires lacked the insertion deficit that abundant cord blood beta clonotypes showed.

Ten or more counts support this clonotype. Its cognate antigen is unknown. TCRdb re-derived calls from the 5' RACE reads in MiXCR, one entry per CDR3 protein. Of 400,000 to 550,000 distinct CDR3 sequences detected, over 11% appear once; the ten largest clones hold around 0.98%. The CDR3 runs to 13 residues. The germline V and J ends were trimmed by 11 bases and 1 base, with 15 bases remaining between them. CDR1 and CDR2 from the germline V gene are MNHNS and SASEGT. Only healthy Caucasians were enrolled as donors. These data were likewise used in another study, on yellow fever vaccine responses in identical twins.

The source of this sequence is a woman between 18 and 29 years old in good health. The sequenced material came from CD4+ T cells sorted from blood. The chain has TRBV6-1 and TRBJ2-7; D is perhaps TRBD1 (6 bases). CDR3 sequence: CAAREQGSYEQYF. The CDR3 DNA sequence: TGTGCCGCCAGAGAACAGGGTTCCTACGAGCAGTACTTC.